A single T cell receptor (beta chain) is shown here with its context. These data come from a study of blood T cell repertoires in COVID-19. The ends lost 8 bases at V and 5 bases at J; junction bases unmatched: 17. Looked up from germline, CDR1 is SGHTA and CDR2 is FQGNSA. This CDR3 region has 16 residues. Two negative PCRs, clearance, or symptom resolution were required of recovered Cohort 3 donors. Profiled with immunoSEQ multiplex PCR; TCRdb holds only in-frame clones, not every one. The sample yields roughly 250,000 clones, 80% to 90% seen once. V gene TRBV7-2 combines with J gene TRBJ1-2, with 7 bases that match TRBD1. Sequenced: PBMCs or T cells enriched from blood (not recorded which). The source is a woman younger than 45 who had recovered from COVID-19. The CDR3, as DNA: TGTGCCAGCTACCAACAACAGGGGCGACAGGGTTATGGCTACACCTTC. It translates to CASYQQQGRQGYGYTF.